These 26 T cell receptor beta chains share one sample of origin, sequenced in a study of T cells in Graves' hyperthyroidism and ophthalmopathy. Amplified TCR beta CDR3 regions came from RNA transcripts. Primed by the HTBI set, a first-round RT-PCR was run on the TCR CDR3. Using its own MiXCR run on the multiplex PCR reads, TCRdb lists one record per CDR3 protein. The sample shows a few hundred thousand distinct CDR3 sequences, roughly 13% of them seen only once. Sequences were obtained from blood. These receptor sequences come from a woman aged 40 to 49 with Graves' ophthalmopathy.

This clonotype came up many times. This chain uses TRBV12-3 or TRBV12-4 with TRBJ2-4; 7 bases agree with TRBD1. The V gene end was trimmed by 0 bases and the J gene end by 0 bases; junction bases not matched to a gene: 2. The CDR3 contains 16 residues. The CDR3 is CASSLAGQIAKNIQYF. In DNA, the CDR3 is TGTGCCAGCAGTTTAGCGGGACAGATAGCCAAAAACATTCAGTACTTC.

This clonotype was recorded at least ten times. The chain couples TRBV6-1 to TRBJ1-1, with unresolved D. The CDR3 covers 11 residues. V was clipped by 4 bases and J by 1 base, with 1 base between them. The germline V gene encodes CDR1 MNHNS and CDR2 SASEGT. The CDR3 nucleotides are TGTGCCAGCAGTGGGAACACTGAAGCTTTCTTT. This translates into CASSGNTEAFF.

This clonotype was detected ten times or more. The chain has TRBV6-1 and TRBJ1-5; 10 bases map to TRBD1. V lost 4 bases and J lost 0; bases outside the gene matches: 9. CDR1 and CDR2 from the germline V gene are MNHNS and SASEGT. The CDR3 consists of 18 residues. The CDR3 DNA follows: TGTGCCAGCAGTGCGCGGACAGGGGGGAGTTATAGCAATCAGCCCCAGCATTTT. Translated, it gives CASSARTGGSYSNQPQHF.

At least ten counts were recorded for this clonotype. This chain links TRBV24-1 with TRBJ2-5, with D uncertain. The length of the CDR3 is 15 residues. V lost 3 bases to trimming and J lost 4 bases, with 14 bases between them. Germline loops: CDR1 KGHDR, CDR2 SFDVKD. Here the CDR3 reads CATSDPREVGETQYF. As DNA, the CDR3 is TGTGCCACCAGTGATCCCCGAGAGGTTGGAGAGACCCAGTACTTC.

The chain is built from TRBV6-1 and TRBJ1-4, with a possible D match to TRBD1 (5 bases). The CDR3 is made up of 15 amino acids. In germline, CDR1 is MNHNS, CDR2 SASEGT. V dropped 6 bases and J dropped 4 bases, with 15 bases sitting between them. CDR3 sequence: CASRMLTAYNEKLFF. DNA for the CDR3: TGTGCCAGCAGAATGCTGACAGCCTATAATGAAAAACTGTTTTTT.

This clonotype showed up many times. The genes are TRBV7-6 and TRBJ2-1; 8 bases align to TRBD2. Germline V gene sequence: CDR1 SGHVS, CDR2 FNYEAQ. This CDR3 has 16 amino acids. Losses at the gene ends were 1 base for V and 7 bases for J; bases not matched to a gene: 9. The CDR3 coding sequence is TGTGCCAGCAGCTTAGATGGGTTAATAGCGGGGAATGAGCAGTTCTTC. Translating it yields CASSLDGLIAGNEQFF.

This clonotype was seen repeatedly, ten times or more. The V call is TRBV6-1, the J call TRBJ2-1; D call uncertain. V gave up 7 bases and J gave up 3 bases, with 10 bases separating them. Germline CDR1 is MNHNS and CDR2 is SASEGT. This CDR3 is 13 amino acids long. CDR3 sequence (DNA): TGTGCCAGCACTTCCCCTGGCTACAATGAGCAGTTCTTC. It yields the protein CASTSPGYNEQFF.

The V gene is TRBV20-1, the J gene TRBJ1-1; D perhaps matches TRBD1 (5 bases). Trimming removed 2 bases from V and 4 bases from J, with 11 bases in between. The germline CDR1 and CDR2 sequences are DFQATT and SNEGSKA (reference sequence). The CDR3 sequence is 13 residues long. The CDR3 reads CSARPPGTTEAFF. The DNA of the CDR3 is TGCAGTGCTAGACCACCAGGGACCACTGAAGCTTTCTTT.

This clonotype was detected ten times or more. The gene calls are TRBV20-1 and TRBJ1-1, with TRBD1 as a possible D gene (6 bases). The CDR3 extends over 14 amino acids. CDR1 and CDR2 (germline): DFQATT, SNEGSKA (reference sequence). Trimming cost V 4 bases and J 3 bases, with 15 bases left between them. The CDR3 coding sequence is TGCAGTGCTATACGGGGGGCGTTGGACACTGAAGCTTTCTTT. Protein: CSAIRGALDTEAFF.

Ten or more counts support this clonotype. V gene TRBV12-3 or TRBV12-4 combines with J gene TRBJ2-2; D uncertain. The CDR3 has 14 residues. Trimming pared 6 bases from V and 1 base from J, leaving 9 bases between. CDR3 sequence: CASSLSGNTGELFF. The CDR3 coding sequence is TGTGCCAGCAGCTTATCCGGGAACACCGGGGAGCTGTTTTTT.

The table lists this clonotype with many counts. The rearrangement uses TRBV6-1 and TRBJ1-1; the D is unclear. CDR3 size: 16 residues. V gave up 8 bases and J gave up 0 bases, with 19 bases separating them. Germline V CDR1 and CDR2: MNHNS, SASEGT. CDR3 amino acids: CASSLGSHRMNTEAFF. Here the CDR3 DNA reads TGTGCCAGCTCTCTCGGCAGTCACAGAATGAACACTGAAGCTTTCTTT.

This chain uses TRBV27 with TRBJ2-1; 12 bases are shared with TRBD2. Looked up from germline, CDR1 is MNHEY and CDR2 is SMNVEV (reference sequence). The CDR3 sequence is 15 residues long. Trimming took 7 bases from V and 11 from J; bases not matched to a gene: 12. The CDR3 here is CASTSGGLAGGKQFF. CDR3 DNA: TGTGCCAGCACCTCCGGTGGGCTAGCGGGAGGGAAGCAGTTCTTC.

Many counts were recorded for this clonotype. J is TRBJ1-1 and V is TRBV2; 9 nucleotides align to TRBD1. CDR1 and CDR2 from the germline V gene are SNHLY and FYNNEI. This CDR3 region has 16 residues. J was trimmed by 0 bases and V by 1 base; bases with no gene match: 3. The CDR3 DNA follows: TGTGCCAGCAGTGAAGACAGGGGGCGGTTGAACACTGAAGCTTTCTTT. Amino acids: CASSEDRGRLNTEAFF. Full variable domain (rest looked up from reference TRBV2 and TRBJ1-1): EPEVTQTPSHQVTQMGQEVILRCVPISNHLYFYWYRQILGQKVEFLVSFYNNEISEKSEIFDDQFSVERPDGSNFTLKIRSTKLEDSAMYFCASSEDRGRLNTEAFFGQGTRLTVV.

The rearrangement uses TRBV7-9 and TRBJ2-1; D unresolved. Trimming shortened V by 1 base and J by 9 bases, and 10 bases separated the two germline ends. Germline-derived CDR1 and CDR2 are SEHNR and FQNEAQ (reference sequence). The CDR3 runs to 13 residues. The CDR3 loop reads CASSLEWRSEQFF. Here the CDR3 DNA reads TGTGCCAGCAGCTTAGAGTGGCGTTCTGAGCAGTTCTTC.

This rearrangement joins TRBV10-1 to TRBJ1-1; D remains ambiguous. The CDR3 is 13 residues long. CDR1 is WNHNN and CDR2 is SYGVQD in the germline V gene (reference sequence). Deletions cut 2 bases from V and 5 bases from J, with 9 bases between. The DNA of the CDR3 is TGCGCCAGCAGTGAGAACCTAGGGACTGAAGCTTTCTTT. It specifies CASSENLGTEAFF.

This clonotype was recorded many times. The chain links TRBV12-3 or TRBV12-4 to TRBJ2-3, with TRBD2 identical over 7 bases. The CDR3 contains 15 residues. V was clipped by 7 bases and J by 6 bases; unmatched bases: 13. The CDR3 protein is CASKRLVQAGDTQYF. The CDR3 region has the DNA TGTGCCAGCAAACGACTAGTCCAAGCGGGGGATACGCAGTATTTT.

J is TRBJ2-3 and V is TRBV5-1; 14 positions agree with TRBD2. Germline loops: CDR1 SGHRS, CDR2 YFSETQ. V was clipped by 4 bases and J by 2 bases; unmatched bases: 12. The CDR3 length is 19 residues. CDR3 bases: TGCGCCAGCAGCCCGGGACTAGCGGGGGCCCCTATGTTCACAGATACGCAGTATTTT. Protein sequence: CASSPGLAGAPMFTDTQYF.

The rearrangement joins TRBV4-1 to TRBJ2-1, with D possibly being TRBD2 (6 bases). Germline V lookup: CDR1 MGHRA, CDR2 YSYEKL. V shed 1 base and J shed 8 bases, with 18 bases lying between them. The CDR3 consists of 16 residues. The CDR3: CASSQGVRGIDYEQFF. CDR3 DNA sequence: TGCGCCAGCAGCCAAGGGGTCCGGGGGATCGATTATGAGCAGTTCTTC.

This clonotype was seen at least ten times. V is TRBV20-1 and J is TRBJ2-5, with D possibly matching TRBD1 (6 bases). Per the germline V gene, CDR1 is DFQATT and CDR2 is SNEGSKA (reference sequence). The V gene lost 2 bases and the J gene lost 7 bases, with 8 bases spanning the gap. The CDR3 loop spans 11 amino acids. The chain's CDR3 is CSARRGTTQYF. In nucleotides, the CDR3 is TGCAGTGCTAGAAGGGGGACGACCCAGTACTTC.

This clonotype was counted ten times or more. CDR3 bases: TGTGCCAGCAGTGAAGGTGTGGGGGACCCCACAGATACGCAGTATTTT. Its translation: CASSEGVGDPTDTQYF. V is TRBV6-1 and J is TRBJ2-3, with D perhaps TRBD1 or TRBD2 (5 bases each). Trimming shortened V by 1 base and J by 2 bases, and 13 bases separated the two germline ends. Germline V gene lookup returns CDR1 MNHNS and CDR2 SASEGT. This CDR3 is 16 amino acids long.

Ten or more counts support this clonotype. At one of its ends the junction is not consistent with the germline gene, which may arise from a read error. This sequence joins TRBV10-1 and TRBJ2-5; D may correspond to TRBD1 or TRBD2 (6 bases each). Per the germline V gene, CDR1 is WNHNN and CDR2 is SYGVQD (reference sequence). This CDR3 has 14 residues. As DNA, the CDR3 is TGCGCCAGCAGTGAGTTCGGGGGCCAAGGGACCCAGTACTTC. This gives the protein CASSEFGGQGTQYF.

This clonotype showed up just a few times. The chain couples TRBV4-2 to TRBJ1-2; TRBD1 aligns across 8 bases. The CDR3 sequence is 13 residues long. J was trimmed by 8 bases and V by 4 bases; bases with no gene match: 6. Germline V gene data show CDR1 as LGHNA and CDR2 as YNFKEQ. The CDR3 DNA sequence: TGTGCCAGCAGCCTCGGACAGGGTGAAGGCTACACCTTC. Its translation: CASSLGQGEGYTF.

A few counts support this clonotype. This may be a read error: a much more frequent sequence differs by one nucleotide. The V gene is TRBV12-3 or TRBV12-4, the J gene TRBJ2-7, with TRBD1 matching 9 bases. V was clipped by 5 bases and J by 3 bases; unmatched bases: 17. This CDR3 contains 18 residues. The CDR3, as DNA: TGTGCCAGCAGTCCCTCTGGGACAGGGACAGCCCTCCTCTACGAGCAGTACTTC. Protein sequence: CASSPSGTGTALLYEQYF.

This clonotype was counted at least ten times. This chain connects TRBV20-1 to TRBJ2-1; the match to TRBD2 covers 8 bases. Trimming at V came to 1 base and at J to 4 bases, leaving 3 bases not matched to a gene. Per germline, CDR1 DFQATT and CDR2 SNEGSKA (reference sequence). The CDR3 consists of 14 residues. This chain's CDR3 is CSARAGGPYNEQFF. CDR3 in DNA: TGCAGTGCTAGAGCGGGGGGGCCTTACAATGAGCAGTTCTTC.

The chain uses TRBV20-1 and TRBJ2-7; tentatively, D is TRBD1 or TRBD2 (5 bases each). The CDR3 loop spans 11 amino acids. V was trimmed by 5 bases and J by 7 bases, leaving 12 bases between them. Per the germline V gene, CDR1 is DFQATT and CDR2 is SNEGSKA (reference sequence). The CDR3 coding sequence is TGCAGTGCTGACCGGGACCTAGAGCAGTACTTC. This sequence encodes CSADRDLEQYF.

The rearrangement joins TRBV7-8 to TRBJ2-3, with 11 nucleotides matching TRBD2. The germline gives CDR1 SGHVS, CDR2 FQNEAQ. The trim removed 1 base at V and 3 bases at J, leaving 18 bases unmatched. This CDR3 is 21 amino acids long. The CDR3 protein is CASSLGTGLAVQRGLTDTQYF. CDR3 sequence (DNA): TGTGCCAGCAGCTTAGGAACGGGACTAGCGGTACAACGGGGGCTGACAGATACGCAGTATTTT.